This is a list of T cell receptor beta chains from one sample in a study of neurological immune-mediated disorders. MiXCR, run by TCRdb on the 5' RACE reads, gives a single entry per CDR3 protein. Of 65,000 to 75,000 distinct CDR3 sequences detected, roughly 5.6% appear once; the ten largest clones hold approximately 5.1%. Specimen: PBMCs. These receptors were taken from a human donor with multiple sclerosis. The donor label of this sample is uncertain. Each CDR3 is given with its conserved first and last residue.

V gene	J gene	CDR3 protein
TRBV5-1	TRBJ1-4	CASSLGSNEKLFF
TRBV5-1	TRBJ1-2	CASSLDGHYGYTF
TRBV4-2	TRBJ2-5	CASSQDGETQETQYF
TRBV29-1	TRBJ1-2	CSADRATNYGYTF
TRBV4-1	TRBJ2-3	CASSQAGGRFSTDTQYF
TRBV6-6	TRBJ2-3	CASSLQGASTDTQYF
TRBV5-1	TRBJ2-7	CASRSTFSSYEQYF
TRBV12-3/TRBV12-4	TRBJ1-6	CASSRGQEASPLHF
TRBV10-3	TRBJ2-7	CATYPGTGSYEQYF
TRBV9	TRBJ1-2	CASSGQGADYGYTF
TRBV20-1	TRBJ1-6	CSARPQGDSSPLHF
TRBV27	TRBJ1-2	CASSQTIPPETYGYTF
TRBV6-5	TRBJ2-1	CASSYGGGRQFF
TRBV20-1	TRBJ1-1	CSADAGQSNTEAFF
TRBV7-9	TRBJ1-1	CASSLLMGNTEAFF
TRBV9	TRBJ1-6	CASSVTALGASPLHF
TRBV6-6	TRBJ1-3	CASRQGGGNTIYF
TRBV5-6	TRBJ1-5	CASSALTGNQPQHF
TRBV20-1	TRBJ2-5	CSAPTAHRGRETQYF
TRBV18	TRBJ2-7	CASSPSLAGGQRSYEQYF
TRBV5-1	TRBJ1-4	CASSLDRGNEKLFF
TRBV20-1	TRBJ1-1	CSVQSDRWNTEAFF
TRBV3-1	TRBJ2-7	CASSPGLAMDYEQYF
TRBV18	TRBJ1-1	CASSPYVGQAFF
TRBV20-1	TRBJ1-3	CSARDPRGPGNTIYF
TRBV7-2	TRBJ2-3	CASSTSGPRTDTQYF
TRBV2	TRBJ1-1	CASKSGQSDEAFF
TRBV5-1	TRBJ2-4	CASSLGQGTIQYF
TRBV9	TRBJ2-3	CASSARQDTQYF
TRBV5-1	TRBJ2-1	CASSLGGQGGNNEQFF
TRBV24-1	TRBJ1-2	CATSGQGYGYTF
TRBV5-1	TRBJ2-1	CASSLATSPGEQFF
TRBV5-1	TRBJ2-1	CASSLDGGYNEQFF
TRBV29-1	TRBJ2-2	CSVRGALNTGELFF
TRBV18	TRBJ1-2	CASSPAGTGYGYTF
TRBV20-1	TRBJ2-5	CSAPQLADARETQYF
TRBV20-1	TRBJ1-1	CSAARTEAFF
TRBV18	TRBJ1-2	CASSPGFGYTF
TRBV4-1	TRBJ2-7	CASSQEGVYEQYF
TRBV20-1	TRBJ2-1	CSAFRDEQFF
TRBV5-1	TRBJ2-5	CASSYGTSGGQETQYF
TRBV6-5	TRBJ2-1	CATNDYNEQFF
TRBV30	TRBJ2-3	CAWSALSRVDTQYF
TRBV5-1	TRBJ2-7	CASSGGHLLYEQYF
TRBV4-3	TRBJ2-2	CASSQDRGRGAGELFF
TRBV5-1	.	CASRSPDKSYEQYF
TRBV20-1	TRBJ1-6	CSARDLDLVYSPLHF
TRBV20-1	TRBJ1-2	CSARETANYGYTF
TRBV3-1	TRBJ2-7	CASSQEIGLAGDEQYF
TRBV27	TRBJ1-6	CASSEGINSPLHF
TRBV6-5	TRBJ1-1	CASRAAGRDGEAFF
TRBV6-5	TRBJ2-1	CASSYPGRGHEQFF
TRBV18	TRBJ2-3	CASSPRSPDTQYF
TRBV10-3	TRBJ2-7	CAIRGSSYEQYF
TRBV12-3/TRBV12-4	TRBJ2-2	CASSLRQGGAGELFF
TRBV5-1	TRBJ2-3	CASSGTAGGPPDTQYF
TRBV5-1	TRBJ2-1	CASSRQGNPPYNEQFF
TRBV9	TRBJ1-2	CASSGTGGGGYTF
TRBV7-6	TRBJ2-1	CASSLRYSGADNEQFF